Described below is a single TCR beta chain sequence and its context. This clonotype was recorded at least ten times. There is no known antigen for this receptor. No qualities accompany the bases; no much larger clone lies one base away. The data belong to a study of blood T cells in healthy people across ages (dated by TCRdb to 2014 to 2015). For the study in its entirety: In model experiments, template switching captured about one uniquely barcoded TCR beta cDNA molecule for every two T cells. The study measured age-related changes in TCR beta repertoire diversity using deep sequencing normalized with unique cDNA molecular identifiers. The donors were divided into four age groups: young (average approximately 15 years), middle-aged (about 40), aged (approximately 62) and long-lived (more than 75). To avoid experimental bias, donors of different ages were spread randomly across the sequencing lanes. Using the same blood draw, the study looked at two additional independent replicas of 1 million unique cDNA reads for two donors, one aged 18 to 30 and the other aged 80 or older. The research as a whole found: The percentage of naive T cells measured by flow cytometry correlated strongly with observed TCR beta diversity. Total diversity estimates from one million sequenced T cells were considered lower bounds and underestimates. Observed TCR beta diversity per million T cells fell roughly linearly with age, and a significant reduction was already apparent by age approximately 40. Because the CMV infection status of the donors was unknown, age-related changes in expanded clonotypes may potentially have been confounded. Compared with the aged group, the long-lived group had more naive CD4+ T cells, fewer expanded clones and increased TCR diversity, a pattern suggesting age selection. Because profiling used bulk unsorted PBMCs, naive and antigen-experienced compartments could not be compared conclusively.

The method behind the library was 5' RACE. TCRdb lists the instrument as Illumina HiSeq 2500. The second PCR ran for roughly 7 to 12 cycles and used a J-beta primer mix along with a sample-barcoded 5' primer. Each TCR beta cDNA molecule received a unique molecular identifier from a template-switch 5' adaptor carrying 12 random nucleotides. Each sample yielded at least 2.5 million CDR3-containing paired-end reads. First-strand cDNA synthesis was performed from all RNA using the Mint cDNA synthesis kit, with priming by a TRBC-specific oligonucleotide. After uracil-DNA glycosylase treatment, a first 18-cycle PCR used universal primers M1SS and BC2_uni_R on all cDNA. Per the authors' processing: Each sample was normalized by randomly selecting 1 million high-quality reads, each carrying a distinct molecular identifier. Instead of being binned into consensus sequences, reads that shared molecular identifiers were thrown out. CDR3 identification, clonotype clustering and error correction used MiTCR with a Q25 quality threshold and the strictest error-elimination algorithm. A nonparametric unseen species model using Euler transformation provided a lower-bound estimate of total TCR beta diversity. Starting from the raw public reads, TCRdb applied fastp trimming at Q25, assembled clones with MiXCR and retained in-frame beta chains. Records with the same CDR3 protein are collapsed into one entry carrying the most frequent genes and DNA. V and J calls and clone size were set by TCRdb, not the authors. Recorded for this sample are about 1.5 million distinct CDR3 sequences; roughly 43% of them occurred a single time. The top ten clonotypes cover more than 4% of the sample.

The donors were around 39 Caucasian individuals from Russia, aged roughly 6 to 95 years, who were systemically healthy. Roughly 10 milliliters of peripheral blood were drawn from each donor into EDTA-treated Vacutainer tubes. Ficoll-Paque density-gradient centrifugation was used to isolate PBMCs, with at least 6.5 million per sample. Total RNA was extracted from PBMCs with Trizol reagent, with at least 6 micrograms obtained per sample. The percentages of naive CD45RAhigh/CD27high T cells were determined by flow cytometry on a PBMC aliquot from every donor. Reading the germline V gene gives CDR1 SGHRS and CDR2 YFSETQ. Trimming takes 0 bases off V and 1 base off J; junction bases not matched to a gene: 0. From the cysteine up to the phenylalanine, the CDR3 has a length of 14 residues. Only the CDR3 region is kept as DNA, spanning 42 bases read in frame from base 1.

The sequence was obtained from a woman aged 18-29 years in good health. The sample taken for sequencing was blood. Recombination joined TRBV5-1 with TRBJ1-1; TRBD1 agrees with 7 junctional bases. CDR3 reads: CASSLDRGNTEAFF. The DNA sequence follows: TGCGCCAGCAGCTTGGACAGGGGGAACACTGAAGCTTTCTTT.